These 17 T cell receptor beta chains originate from one sample sequenced in a study of CD8 T cells in Susac syndrome. 0.5 to 1 ug RNA was reverse transcribed with random hexamers. TCRdb re-derived calls from the immunoSEQ multiplex PCR reads in MiXCR, one entry per CDR3 protein. Of 130,000 to 150,000 distinct CDR3 sequences in the sample, 90% to 95% were seen once. The specimen was CD8+ T cells from PBMCs. These receptors were taken from a human donor in good health.

The CDR3: CASKTGTTLFDTQYF. The DNA for the CDR3 is TGTGCCAGCAAGACAGGGACTACACTCTTTGATACGCAGTATTTT. The chain is built from TRBV2 and TRBJ2-3, with D perhaps being TRBD1 or TRBD2 (7 bases each). V lost 7 bases, J lost 6 bases, and 20 bases lay in between. The germline V gene encodes CDR1 SNHLY and CDR2 FYNNEI. The CDR3 totals 15 residues.

This rearrangement joins TRBV20-1 to TRBJ2-7; 12 bases line up with TRBD2. Germline V gene lookup returns CDR1 DFQATT and CDR2 SNEGSKA (reference sequence). The V segment lost 5 bases and the J segment 7 bases; nucleotides outside the gene matches: 9. This CDR3 contains 14 residues. CDR3 sequence: CSAGMLAGGGEQYF. CDR3 sequence (DNA): TGCAGTGCTGGGATGCTAGCGGGAGGGGGTGAGCAGTACTTC.

The J gene is TRBJ1-1, the V gene TRBV20-1; no reliable D call. CDR1 DFQATT and CDR2 SNEGSKA come from the germline V gene (reference sequence). The CDR3 sequence is 14 residues long. Between the trimmed V and J ends, which lost 3 bases and 0 bases, there was a span of 11 bases. CDR3: CSARDLIMNTEAFF. The DNA of the CDR3 is TGCAGTGCTAGGGACCTCATCATGAACACTGAAGCTTTCTTT.

The chain has TRBV18 and TRBJ2-4, with D maybe TRBD1 (6 bases). In germline, CDR1 is KGHSH, CDR2 LQKENI. The CDR3 is 18 amino acids. Trimming took 3 bases from V and 0 from J, leaving 18 bases between them. In DNA form, the CDR3 reads TGTGCCAGCTCACCTCGAGGTAGCAGGGGCCAAGCCAAAAACATTCAGTACTTC. It specifies CASSPRGSRGQAKNIQYF.

The count of this clonotype is one. This rearrangement joins TRBV7-9 to TRBJ2-7; the D is unclear. Trimming removed 4 bases from V and 3 bases from J, with 7 bases in between. The germline CDR1 and CDR2 sequences are SEHNR and FQNEAQ (reference sequence). The CDR3 length is 12 residues. In nucleotides, the CDR3 is TGTGCCAGCAGCTCTCCCGACTACGAGCAGTACTTC. Amino acid sequence: CASSSPDYEQYF.

The chain joins TRBV29-1 to TRBJ1-1; D call uncertain. Germline V lookup: CDR1 SQVTM, CDR2 ANQGSEA. V was shortened by 8 bases and J by 1 base, with 11 bases between the two germline ends. The CDR3 has 12 amino acids. Here the CDR3 reads CSSRTGNTEAFF. CDR3 DNA: TGCAGCTCTCGGACGGGGAACACTGAAGCTTTCTTT. Looking up the rest from reference TRBV29-1 and TRBJ1-1 gives the full variable domain: SAVISQKPSRDICQRGTSLTIQCQVDSQVTMMFWYRQQPGQSLTLIATANQGSEATYESGFVIDKFPISRPNLTFSTLTVSNMSPEDSSIYLCSSRTGNTEAFFGQGTRLTVV.

This clonotype was found once. CDR3 amino acids: CASSVDRGSNQPQHF. CDR3 DNA: TGTGCCAGCAGTGTTGACAGGGGTAGCAATCAGCCCCAGCATTTT. The chain combines TRBV2 with TRBJ1-5; 8 bases are a match to TRBD1. The germline V gene has CDR1 SNHLY and CDR2 FYNNEI. This CDR3 is built from 15 residues. J gave up 0 bases and V 4 bases, and 2 bases lay outside the gene matches.

The chain joins TRBV30 to TRBJ1-2; TRBD1 is a possible D gene (5 bases). Germline V gene lookup returns CDR1 GTSNPN and CDR2 SVGIG (reference sequence). This CDR3 is 13 amino acids long. Trimming pared 4 bases from V and 3 bases from J, leaving 12 bases between. Here the CDR3 reads CAWTGGVDYGYTF. CDR3 in DNA: TGTGCCTGGACCGGGGGAGTGGACTATGGCTACACCTTC.

The chain recombines TRBV21-1 with TRBJ2-5; TRBD1 reflects the table's D call only, with no check against the DNA. TRBV21-1 is classified as a pseudogene. The CDR3 has 14 amino acids. The CDR3 coding sequence is TGTGCCAGCCCTCGCCCCCGGAGGGGGGAGACCCAGTACTTC. Translation gives CASPRPRRGETQYF.

V and J are TRBV3-1 and TRBJ2-7; TRBD2 aligns across 8 bases. Germline-derived CDR1 and CDR2 are LGHDT and YNNKEL (reference sequence). CDR3 size: 16 residues. V lost 1 base, J lost 4 bases, and 9 bases stayed unmatched. DNA for the CDR3: TGTGCCAGCAGCCAAGGCGTCGGGAGGGCCGGGTACGAGCAGTACTTC. Translating gives CASSQGVGRAGYEQYF.

J is TRBJ2-6 and V is TRBV12-3 or TRBV12-4; D not certain. This CDR3 has 15 amino acids. V was trimmed by 3 bases and J by 2 bases, leaving 8 bases between them. CDR3 protein: CASSLIGAGANVLTF. CDR3 coding DNA: TGTGCCAGCAGTTTGATTGGGGCTGGGGCCAACGTCCTGACTTTC.

The gene calls are TRBV19 and TRBJ2-3; D unclear. Looked up from germline, CDR1 is LNHDA and CDR2 is SQIVND (reference sequence). There are 13 residues in the CDR3. Trimming pared 5 bases from V and 4 bases from J, leaving 10 bases between. CDR3 coding DNA: TGTGCCAGTAGTGACGGAGTCGCAGATACGCAGTATTTT. Translation gives CASSDGVADTQYF.

This clonotype was detected once. This chain joins TRBV20-1 and TRBJ2-7; D is uncertain. V lost 6 bases to trimming and J lost 4 bases, with 7 bases between them. Germline V lookup: CDR1 DFQATT, CDR2 SNEGSKA (reference sequence). The CDR3 has 10 residues. CDR3 amino acids: CSAISYEQYF. The CDR3 bases are TGCAGTGCCATCTCTTACGAGCAGTACTTC.

The CDR3 DNA is TGCAGTGCTAGTTCCGACAGAGCGTACAATGAGCAGTTCTTC. Translation: CSASSDRAYNEQFF. This chain connects TRBV20-1 to TRBJ2-1; possibly TRBD1 for D (5 bases). V shed 3 bases and J shed 4 bases, with 13 bases lying between them. The CDR3 has 14 residues. Germline CDR1 DFQATT, CDR2 SNEGSKA (reference sequence).

The chain carries TRBV25-1 and TRBJ2-1; 10 bases are shared with TRBD2. From germline, CDR1 is MGHDK and CDR2 SYGVNS. The CDR3 is 15 residues long. V shed 4 bases and J 8 bases; nucleotides not matched to a gene: 8. Written as DNA, the CDR3 is TGTGCCAGCAGTGCACTAGCGGGAAGCGAGCATGAGCAGTTCTTC. This sequence encodes CASSALAGSEHEQFF.

The count of this clonotype is one. CDR3: CAWKLQGGRKSYEQYF. The CDR3 nucleotides are TGTGCCTGGAAGCTACAAGGTGGACGGAAAAGTTACGAGCAGTACTTC. J is TRBJ2-7 and V is TRBV30, with D unclear. This CDR3 has 16 amino acids. CDR1 is GTSNPN, CDR2 SVGIG, per germline (reference sequence). The V end lost 4 bases, the J end lost 4 bases, and 23 bases lay between the germline ends.

The CDR3 sequence: CSVGGTSGLTGELFF. The CDR3 DNA follows: TGCAGCGTGGGAGGGACTAGCGGGCTCACCGGGGAGCTGTTTTTT. The rearrangement links TRBV29-1 to TRBJ2-2; 12 nucleotides line up with TRBD2. The ends lost 6 bases at V and 4 bases at J; junction bases unmatched: 6. The CDR3 spans 15 residues. Per germline, CDR1 SQVTM and CDR2 ANQGSEA.